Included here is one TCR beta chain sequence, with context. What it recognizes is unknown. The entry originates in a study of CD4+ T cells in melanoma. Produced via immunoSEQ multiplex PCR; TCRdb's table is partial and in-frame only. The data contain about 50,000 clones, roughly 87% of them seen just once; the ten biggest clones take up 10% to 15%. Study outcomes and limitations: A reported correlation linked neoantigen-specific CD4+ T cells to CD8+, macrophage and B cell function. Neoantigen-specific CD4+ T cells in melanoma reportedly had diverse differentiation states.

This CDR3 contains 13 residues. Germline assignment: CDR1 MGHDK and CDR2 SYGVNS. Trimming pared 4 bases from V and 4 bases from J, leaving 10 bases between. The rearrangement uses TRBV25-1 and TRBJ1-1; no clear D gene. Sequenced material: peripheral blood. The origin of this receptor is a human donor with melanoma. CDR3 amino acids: CASSVARGTEAFF. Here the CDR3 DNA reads TGTGCCAGCAGTGTGGCCCGGGGCACTGAAGCTTTCTTT.